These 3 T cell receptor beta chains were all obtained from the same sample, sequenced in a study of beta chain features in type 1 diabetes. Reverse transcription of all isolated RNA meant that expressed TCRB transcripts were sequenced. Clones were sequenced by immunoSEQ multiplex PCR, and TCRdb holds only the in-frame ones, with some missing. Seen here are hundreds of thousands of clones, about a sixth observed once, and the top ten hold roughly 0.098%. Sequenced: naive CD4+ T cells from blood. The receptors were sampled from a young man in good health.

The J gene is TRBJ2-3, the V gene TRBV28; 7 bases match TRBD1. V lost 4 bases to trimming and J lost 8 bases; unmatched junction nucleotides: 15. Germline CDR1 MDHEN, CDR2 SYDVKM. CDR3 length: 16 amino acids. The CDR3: CASSSRGSPGVGTQYF. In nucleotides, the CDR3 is TGTGCCAGCAGTTCCAGGGGGTCCCCAGGGGTCGGTACGCAGTATTTT.

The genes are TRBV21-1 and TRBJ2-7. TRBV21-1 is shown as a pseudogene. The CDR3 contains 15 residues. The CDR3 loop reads CASRSRGLKSYEQYF. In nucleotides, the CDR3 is TGTGCCAGCAGAAGCCGGGGGCTGAAGTCCTACGAGCAGTACTTC.

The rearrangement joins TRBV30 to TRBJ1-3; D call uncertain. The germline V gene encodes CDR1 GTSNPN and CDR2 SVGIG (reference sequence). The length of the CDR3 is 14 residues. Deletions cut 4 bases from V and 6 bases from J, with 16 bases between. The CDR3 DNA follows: TGTGCCTGGAATTCTCGAGGTTTTGAAAACACCATATATTTT. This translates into CAWNSRGFENTIYF. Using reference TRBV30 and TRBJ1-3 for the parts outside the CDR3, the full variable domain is SQTIHQWPATLVQPVGSPLSLECTVEGTSNPNLYWYRQAAGRGLQLLFYSVGIGQISSEVPQNLSASRPQDRQFILSSKKLLLSDSGFYLCAWNSRGFENTIYFGEGSWLTVV.